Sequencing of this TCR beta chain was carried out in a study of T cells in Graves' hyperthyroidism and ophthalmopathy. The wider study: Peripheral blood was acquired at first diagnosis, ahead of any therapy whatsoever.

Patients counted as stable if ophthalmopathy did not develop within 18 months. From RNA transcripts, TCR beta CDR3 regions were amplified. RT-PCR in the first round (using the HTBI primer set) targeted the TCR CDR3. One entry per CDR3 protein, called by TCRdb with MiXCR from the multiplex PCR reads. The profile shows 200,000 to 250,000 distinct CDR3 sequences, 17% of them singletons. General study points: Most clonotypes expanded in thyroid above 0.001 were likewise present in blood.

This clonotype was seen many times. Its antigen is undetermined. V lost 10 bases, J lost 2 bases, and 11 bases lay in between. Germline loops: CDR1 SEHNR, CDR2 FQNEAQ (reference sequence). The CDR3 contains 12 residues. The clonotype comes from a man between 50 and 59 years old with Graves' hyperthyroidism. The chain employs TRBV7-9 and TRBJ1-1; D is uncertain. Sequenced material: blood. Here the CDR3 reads CATGRPNTEAFF. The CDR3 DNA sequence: TGTGCCACCGGGAGACCAAACACTGAAGCTTTCTTT. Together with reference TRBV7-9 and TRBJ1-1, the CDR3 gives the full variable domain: DTGVSQNPRHKITKRGQNVTFRCDPISEHNRLYWYRQTLGQGPEFLTYFQNEAQLEKSRLLSDRFSAERPKGSFSTLEIQRTEQGDSAMYLCATGRPNTEAFFGQGTRLTVV.